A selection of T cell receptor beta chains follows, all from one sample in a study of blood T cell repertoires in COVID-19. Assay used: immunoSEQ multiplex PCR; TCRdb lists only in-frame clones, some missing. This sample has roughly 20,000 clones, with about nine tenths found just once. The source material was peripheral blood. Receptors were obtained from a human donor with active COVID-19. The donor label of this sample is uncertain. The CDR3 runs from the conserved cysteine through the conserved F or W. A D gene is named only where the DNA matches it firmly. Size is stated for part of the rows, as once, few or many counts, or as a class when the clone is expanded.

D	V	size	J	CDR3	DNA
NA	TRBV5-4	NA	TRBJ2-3	CASSREDGTVVDTQYF	TGTGCCAGCAGCAGGGAGGACGGAACTGTGGTAGATACGCAGTATTTT
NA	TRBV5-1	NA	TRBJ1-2	CASSPPSRDGYTF	TGCGCCAGCAGTCCCCCTTCCCGGGATGGCTACACCTTC
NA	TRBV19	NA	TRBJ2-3	CASSRPGGRTDTQYF	TGTGCCAGTAGTAGGCCGGGGGGCCGCACAGATACGCAGTATTTT
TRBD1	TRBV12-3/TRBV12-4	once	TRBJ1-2	CASSPGGGYTF	TGTGCCAGCAGCCCAGGGGGAGGCTACACCTTC
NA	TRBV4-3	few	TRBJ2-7	CASSQVSGFEQYF	TGCGCCAGCAGCCAAGTTTCAGGGTTCGAGCAGTACTTC
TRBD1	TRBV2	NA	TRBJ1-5	CASSGTGGKNIDF	TGTGCCAGCAGCGGGACAGGGGGAAAGAATATTGATTTT
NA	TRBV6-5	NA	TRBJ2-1	CASRTGGSYNEQFF	TGTGCCAGCAGGACAGGAGGCTCCTACAATGAGCAGTTCTTC
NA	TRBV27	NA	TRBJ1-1	CASSGGYTEAFF	TGTGCCAGCAGTGGGGGGTACACTGAAGCTTTCTTT
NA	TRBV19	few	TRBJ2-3	CASSQIAGPDTQYF	TGTGCCAGTAGCCAAATTGCAGGGCCAGATACGCAGTATTTT
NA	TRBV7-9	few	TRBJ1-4	CASSRQSNEKLFF	TGTGCCAGCAGCCGACAGAGTAATGAAAAACTGTTTTTT
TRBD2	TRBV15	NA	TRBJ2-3	CATSTKRWTSYTFPSTDTQYF	TGTGCCACCAGCACTAAACGGTGGACTAGCTATACTTTCCCTAGCACAGATACGCAGTATTTT
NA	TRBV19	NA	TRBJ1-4	CASSIFGQGIGEKLFF	TGTGCCAGTAGTATTTTCGGCCAGGGTATCGGTGAAAAACTGTTTTTT
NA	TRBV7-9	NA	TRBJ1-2	CASSLQAASNYGYTF	TGTGCCAGCAGCTTGCAGGCCGCATCTAACTATGGCTACACCTTC
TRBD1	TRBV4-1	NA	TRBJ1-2	CASSQGPPGGTGTIYGYTF	TGCGCCAGCAGCCAAGGGCCACCAGGGGGGACAGGGACCATCTATGGCTACACCTTC
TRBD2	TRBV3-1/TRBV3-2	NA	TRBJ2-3	CASSQDRVGGLDTQYF	TGTGCCAGCAGCCAAGATCGAGTCGGGGGGTTGGATACGCAGTATTTT
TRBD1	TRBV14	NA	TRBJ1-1	CASSQAGTVNTEAFF	TGTGCCAGCAGCCAAGCCGGGACAGTGAACACTGAAGCTTTCTTT
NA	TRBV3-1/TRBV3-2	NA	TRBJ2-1	CASSQGISGGNYNEQFF	TGTGCCAGCAGCCAGGGGATCAGCGGAGGAAACTACAATGAGCAGTTCTTC
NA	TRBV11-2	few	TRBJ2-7	CASSSWNYIPYEQYF	TGTGCCAGCAGCTCCTGGAACTATATCCCTTACGAGCAGTACTTC
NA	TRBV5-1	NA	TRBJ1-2	CASSYEREGYTF	TGCGCCAGCAGCTATGAAAGGGAGGGCTACACCTTC
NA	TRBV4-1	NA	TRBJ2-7	CASSQGTSNYEQYF	TGCGCCAGCAGCCAAGGGACATCTAACTACGAGCAGTACTTC
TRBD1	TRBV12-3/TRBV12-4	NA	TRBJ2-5	CASSHSTGKTQYF	TGTGCCAGCAGCCACTCGACAGGGAAGACCCAGTACTTC
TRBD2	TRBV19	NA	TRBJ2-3	CASTGTSSTDTQYF	TGTGCCAGTACCGGGACTAGCAGCACAGATACGCAGTATTTT
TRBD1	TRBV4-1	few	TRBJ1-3	CASSLGQGSSGNTIYF	TGCGCCAGCAGCCTTGGACAGGGATCCTCTGGAAACACCATATATTTT
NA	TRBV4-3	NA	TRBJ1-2	CASSQEGLGAIYGYTF	TGCGCCAGCAGCCAAGAGGGGCTAGGAGCGATCTATGGCTACACCTTC
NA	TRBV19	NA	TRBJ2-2	CASRRDLDTGELFF	TGTGCCAGTAGGAGGGACTTGGACACCGGGGAGCTGTTTTTT
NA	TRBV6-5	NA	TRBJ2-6	CASTPGVGANVLTF	TGTGCCAGCACCCCAGGGGTTGGGGCCAACGTCCTGACTTTC
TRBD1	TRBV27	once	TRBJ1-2	CASSRESGQGLGPHTF	TGTGCCAGCAGTAGGGAGTCGGGACAGGGGTTGGGACCTCACACCTTC
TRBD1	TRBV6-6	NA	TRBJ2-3	CASSFGQGGTDTQYF	TGTGCCAGCAGTTTTGGACAGGGGGGCACAGATACGCAGTATTTT
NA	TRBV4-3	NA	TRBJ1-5	CASSHNQDLGQPQHF	TGCGCCAGCAGCCACAATCAGGACTTGGGACAGCCCCAGCATTTT
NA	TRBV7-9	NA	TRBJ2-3	CASSSTQGDTQYF	TGTGCCAGCAGCTCTACGCAGGGAGATACGCAGTATTTT
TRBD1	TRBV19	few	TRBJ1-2	CASSEQGANYGYTF	TGTGCCAGTAGTGAACAGGGGGCCAACTATGGCTACACCTTC
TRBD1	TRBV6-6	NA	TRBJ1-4	CASSMDRGREKLFF	TGTGCCAGCAGTATGGACAGGGGGCGAGAAAAACTGTTTTTT
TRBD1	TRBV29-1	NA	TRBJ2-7	CSAASIGDSLFYEQYF	TGCAGCGCAGCCAGTATCGGGGACAGTTTATTCTACGAGCAGTACTTC
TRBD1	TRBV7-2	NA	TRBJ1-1	CASSLATGRAFF	TGTGCCAGCAGCTTAGCGACAGGGAGGGCTTTCTTT
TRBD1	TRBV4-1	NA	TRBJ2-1	CASSQVPGQGYNEQFF	TGCGCCAGCAGCCAAGTCCCAGGACAGGGCTACAATGAGCAGTTCTTC
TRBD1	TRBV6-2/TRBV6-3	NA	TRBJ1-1	CASSYPRDRGINTEAFF	TGTGCCAGCAGTTACCCCCGAGACAGGGGTATTAACACTGAAGCTTTCTTT
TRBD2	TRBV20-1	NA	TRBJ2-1	CSASSGTSGGLYNEQFF	TGCAGTGCTAGTAGTGGGACTAGCGGGGGACTATACAATGAGCAGTTCTTC
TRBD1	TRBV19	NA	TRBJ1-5	CASSQTGRRNQPQHF	TGTGCCAGTAGTCAGACAGGGAGGCGCAATCAGCCCCAGCATTTT
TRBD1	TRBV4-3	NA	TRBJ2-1	CASSQVAGGSYNEQFF	TGCGCCAGCAGCCAAGTAGCAGGGGGCTCCTACAATGAGCAGTTCTTC
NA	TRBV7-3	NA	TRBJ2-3	CASSPRARGTGDTQYF	TGTGCCAGCAGCCCGAGGGCGCGGGGAACCGGAGATACGCAGTATTTT
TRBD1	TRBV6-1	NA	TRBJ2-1	CASSEGHRGSYNEQFF	TGTGCCAGCAGTGAAGGGCACAGGGGCTCCTACAATGAGCAGTTCTTC
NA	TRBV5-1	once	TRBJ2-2	CASSFYTGFTGELFF	TGCGCCAGCAGCTTTTATACAGGGTTCACCGGGGAGCTGTTTTTT
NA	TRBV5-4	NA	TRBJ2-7	CASSSRGAWEQYF	TGTGCCAGCAGCTCGCGCGGGGCTTGGGAGCAGTACTTC
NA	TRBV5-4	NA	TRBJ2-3	CASSLPGPQDTQYF	TGTGCCAGCAGCTTGCCAGGGCCACAGGATACGCAGTATTTT
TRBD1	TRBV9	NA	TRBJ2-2	CASSVGVRGTGELFF	TGTGCCAGCAGCGTAGGAGTCAGGGGGACCGGGGAGCTGTTTTTT